This T cell receptor beta chain was observed in a study of T-cell reconstitution after alpha-beta-depleted transplantation in children (dated by TCRdb to 2016 to 2018). Study-level background: Using TCR repertoire profiling, the study quantitatively followed how T-cell immune reconstitution unfolded in children after TCRalphabeta/CD19-depleted allogeneic hematopoietic cell transplantation.

Turning to this clonotype: Its antigen remains unidentified. The record has no base qualities; no much larger clone is one base away.

Libraries were built with PCR. Sequenced using an Illumina HiSeq 2500. To normalize quantification of the TCRbeta repertoire, the TCR libraries were built with molecular barcoding that relied on unique molecular identifiers. TCRdb itself trimmed the public reads at Q25 with fastp, ran MiXCR and retained productive beta chains. Rows merge per CDR3 protein into single entries with the most common DNA and genes. The sample has 400,000 to 550,000 distinct CDR3 sequences on record, about 10% of them singletons. Of the sample, around 2.2% falls within the top ten clones. What the work shows at the level of the full study, not this receptor alone: Apparently early alphabetaT-cell count recovery about two months after transplant reportedly relied on only several hundred rapidly expanded clones derived from non-depleted graft cells. In some patients, the high TCRbeta diversity seen at day 60 was put down to recipient T cells and intrathymic progenitors that had survived conditioning. Over subsequent months, a decline in hyperexpanded clone frequencies was noted, and after one year, T-cell counts and TCRbeta diversity were mostly ascribed to newly produced T cells.

V is trimmed back by 3 bases and J by 7 bases, and the junction contains 14 bases that no gene match accounts for. CDR1 and CDR2 are read off the germline V gene as LGHNA and YSLEER. From the cysteine up to the phenylalanine, the CDR3 has a length of 17 residues. Left in the record is the CDR3 DNA by itself, 51 bases read in frame from the first base. This specimen's treatment or condition label, per the study, means: allogeneic hematopoietic cell transplantation with graft depleted of TCRalphabeta T cells and CD19 B cells. TCRalphabeta/CD19-depleted allogeneic hematopoietic cell grafts were given to the transplant recipients, all of whom were children.

The source material was PBMCs, sampled before TCRalphabeta/CD19-depleted stem cell transplant. The source of this sequence is a child aged 2 to 10 with inherited bone marrow failure, due to receive a stem cell transplant. The V and J genes are TRBV4-3 and TRBJ2-1; 8 central nucleotides agree with TRBD1. The CDR3 sequence is CASSHARGQGAVNEQFF. The DNA reads TGCGCCAGCAGCCACGCCCGGGGGCAGGGGGCGGTGAATGAGCAGTTCTTC.